This T cell receptor beta chain was recorded in a study of blood T cell repertoires in COVID-19. In germline, CDR1 is SGHRS, CDR2 YFSETQ. Trimming stripped 0 bases from V and 2 bases from J, with 3 bases between. The CDR3 spans 14 residues. Assay: immunoSEQ multiplex PCR; the TCRdb copy retains only in-frame clones and omits some. Among under 250,000 clones, 92% were seen once, and the ten largest hold under 1.5%. The rearrangement joins TRBV5-1 to TRBJ2-6; D is unresolved. Sample: peripheral blood. The receptor was derived from a young man with acute or convalescent COVID-19. Here the CDR3 reads CASSLVTGANVLTF. The CDR3 bases are TGCGCCAGCAGCTTGGTAACTGGGGCCAACGTCCTGACTTTC.